This TCR beta chain emerged from a study of blood T cell repertoires in COVID-19. Study information: Some COVID-19 samples were acute and others convalescent; all came from the United States, Italy and Spain. PBMCs, B-cell-depleted T cells, or T cells were the source of the cDNA or gDNA that made up the material.

Authors' methods: Amplification from reference gene primers served as the basis for estimated nucleated cell counts. Generated by immunoSEQ multiplex PCR, the TCRdb table keeps only in-frame clones and is missing some. V, J and clone size reflect that table, while D and trimming were determined from the DNA. The table records 140,000 to 150,000 clones, roughly 91% of them present only once. This clone was seen a single time. From germline, CDR1 is SGHTA and CDR2 FQGNSA. Trimming removed 4 bases at V and 4 bases at J, with 11 bases between. The CDR3 length is 14 residues. The chain employs TRBV7-2 and TRBJ1-5, with no clear D. The source is a man aged 60-69 years with active or convalescent COVID-19. Sequences were obtained from peripheral blood. The CDR3 coding sequence is TGTGCCAGCAGCTCGTTTGGGCATAATCAGCCCCAGCATTTT. It yields the protein CASSSFGHNQPQHF.